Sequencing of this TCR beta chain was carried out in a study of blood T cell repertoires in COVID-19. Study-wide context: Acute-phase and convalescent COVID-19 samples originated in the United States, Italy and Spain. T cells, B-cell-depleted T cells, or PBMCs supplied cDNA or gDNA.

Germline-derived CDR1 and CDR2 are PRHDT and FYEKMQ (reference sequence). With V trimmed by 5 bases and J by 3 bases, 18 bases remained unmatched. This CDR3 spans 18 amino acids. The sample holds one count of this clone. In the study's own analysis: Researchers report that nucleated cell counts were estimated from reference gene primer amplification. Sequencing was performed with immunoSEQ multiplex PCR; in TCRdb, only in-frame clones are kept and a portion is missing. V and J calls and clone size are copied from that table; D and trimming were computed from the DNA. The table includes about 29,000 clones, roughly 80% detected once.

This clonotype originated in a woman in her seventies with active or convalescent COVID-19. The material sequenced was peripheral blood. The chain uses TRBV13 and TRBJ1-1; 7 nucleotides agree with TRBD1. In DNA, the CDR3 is TGTGCCAGCAGCCAACCCAATCTCCTACAGGGGTTGGACACTGAAGCTTTCTTT. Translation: CASSQPNLLQGLDTEAFF.